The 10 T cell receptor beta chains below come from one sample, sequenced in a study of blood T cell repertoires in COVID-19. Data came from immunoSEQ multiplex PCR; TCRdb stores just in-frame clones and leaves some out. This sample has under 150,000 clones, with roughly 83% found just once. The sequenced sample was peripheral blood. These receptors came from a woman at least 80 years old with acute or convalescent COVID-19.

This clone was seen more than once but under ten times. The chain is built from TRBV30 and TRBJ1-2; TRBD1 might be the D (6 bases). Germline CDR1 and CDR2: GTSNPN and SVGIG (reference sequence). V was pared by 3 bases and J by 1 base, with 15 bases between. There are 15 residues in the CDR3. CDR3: CAWREWGLGNYGYTF. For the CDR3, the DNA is TGTGCCTGGAGGGAATGGGGGCTGGGTAACTATGGCTACACCTTC.

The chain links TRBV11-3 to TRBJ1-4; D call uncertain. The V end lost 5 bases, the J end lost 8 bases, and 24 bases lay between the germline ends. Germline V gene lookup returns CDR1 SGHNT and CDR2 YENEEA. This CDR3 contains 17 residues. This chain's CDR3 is CASSPTGFEVVREKLFF. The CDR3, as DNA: TGTGCCAGCAGCCCTACGGGGTTTGAAGTTGTTCGGGAAAAACTGTTTTTT.

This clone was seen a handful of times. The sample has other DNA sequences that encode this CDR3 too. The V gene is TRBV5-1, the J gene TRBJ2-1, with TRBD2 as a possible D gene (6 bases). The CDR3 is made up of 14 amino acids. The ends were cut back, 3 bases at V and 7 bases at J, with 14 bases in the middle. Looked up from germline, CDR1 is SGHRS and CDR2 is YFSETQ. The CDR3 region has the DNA TGCGCCAGCAGCTCCTCGGGGGTAGGGAATGAGCAGTTCTTC. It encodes CASSSSGVGNEQFF.

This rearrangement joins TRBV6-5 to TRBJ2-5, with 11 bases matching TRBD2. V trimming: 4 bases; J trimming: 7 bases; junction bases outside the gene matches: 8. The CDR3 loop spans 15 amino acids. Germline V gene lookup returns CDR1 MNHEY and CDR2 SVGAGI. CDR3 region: CASSFLAGGLGTQYF. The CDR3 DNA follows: TGTGCCAGCAGTTTCCTAGCGGGAGGCCTGGGGACCCAGTACTTC.

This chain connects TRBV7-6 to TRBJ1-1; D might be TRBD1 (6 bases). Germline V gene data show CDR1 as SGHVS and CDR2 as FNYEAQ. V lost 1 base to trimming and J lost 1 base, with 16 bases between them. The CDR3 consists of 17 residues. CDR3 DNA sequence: TGTGCCAGCAGCTTAGTAGTTTGGGGGCAAACGAACACTGAAGCTTTCTTT. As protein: CASSLVVWGQTNTEAFF.

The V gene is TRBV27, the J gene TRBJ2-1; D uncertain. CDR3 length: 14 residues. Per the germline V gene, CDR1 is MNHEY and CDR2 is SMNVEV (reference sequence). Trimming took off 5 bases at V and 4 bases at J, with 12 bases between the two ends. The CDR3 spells CASSARSAYNEQFF. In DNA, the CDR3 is TGTGCCAGCAGTGCCCGGTCAGCGTACAATGAGCAGTTCTTC.

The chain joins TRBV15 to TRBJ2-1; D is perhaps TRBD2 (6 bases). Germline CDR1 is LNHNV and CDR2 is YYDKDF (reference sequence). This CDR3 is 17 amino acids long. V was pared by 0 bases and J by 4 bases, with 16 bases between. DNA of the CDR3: TGTGCCACCAGCAGAGATCAACTAGCTATCCGGTACAATGAGCAGTTCTTC. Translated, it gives CATSRDQLAIRYNEQFF. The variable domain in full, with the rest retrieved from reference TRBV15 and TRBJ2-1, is DAMVIQNPRYQVTQFGKPVTLSCSQTLNHNVMYWYQQKSSQAPKLLFHYYDKDFNNEADTPDNFQSRRPNTSFCFLDIRSPGLGDTAMYLCATSRDQLAIRYNEQFFGPGTRLTVL.

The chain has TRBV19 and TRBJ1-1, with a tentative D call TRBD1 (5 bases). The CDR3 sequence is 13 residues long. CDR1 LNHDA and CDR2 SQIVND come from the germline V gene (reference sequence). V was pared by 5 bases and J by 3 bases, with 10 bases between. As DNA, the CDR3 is TGTGCCAGTAGTCCAAAGGGGTACACTGAAGCTTTCTTT. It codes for CASSPKGYTEAFF.

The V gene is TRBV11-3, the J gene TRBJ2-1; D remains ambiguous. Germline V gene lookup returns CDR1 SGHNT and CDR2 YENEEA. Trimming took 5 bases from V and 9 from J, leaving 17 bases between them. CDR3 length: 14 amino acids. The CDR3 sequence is CASSPFGPRGEQFF. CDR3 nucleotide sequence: TGTGCCAGCAGCCCCTTTGGCCCTCGTGGTGAGCAGTTCTTC.

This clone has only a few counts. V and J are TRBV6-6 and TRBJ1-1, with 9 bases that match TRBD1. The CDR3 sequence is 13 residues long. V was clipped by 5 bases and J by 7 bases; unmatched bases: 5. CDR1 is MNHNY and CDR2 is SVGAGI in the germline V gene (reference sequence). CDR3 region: CASSVDRGSEAFF. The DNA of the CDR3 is TGTGCCAGCAGTGTCGACAGGGGGAGTGAAGCTTTCTTT.